Included here is one TCR beta chain sequence, with context. No antigen is known for it. No clone much larger than this one lies a single base away; base qualities are absent. This record belongs to a study of control samples from healthy donors and cancer patients (dated by TCRdb to 2018 to 2020). The library was produced with the immunoSEQ multiplex PCR assay. TCRdb carries this immuneACCESS record with in-frame sequences only. Its versions omit some clonotypes, under half of them owing to an unresolved V gene in the studies checked, with the rest unexplained. The sample yields 150,000 to 180,000 clones; about 94% were counted once. The ten largest account for over 2% of the sample. Deletion took 5 bases off V and 0 bases off J, with a span of 6 bases between the germline ends. CDR1 and CDR2, looked up from the germline V gene, are MDHEN and SYDVKM. From its cysteine to its phenylalanine, the CDR3 spans 13 amino acids. This entry keeps only the CDR3 DNA: 39 bases, framed from base 1.

The sequence derives from a man aged 45-65 years in good health. The V and J genes are TRBV28 and TRBJ2-3; no D gene is confidently identified. Sequencing input: blood. This receptor carries the CDR3 CASSTLSTDTQYF. The DNA sequence is TGTGCCAGCAGTACCTTGAGCACAGATACGCAGTATTTT.